What follows is one TCR beta chain and its context. This sample is drawn from a study of control samples from healthy donors and cancer patients. This table comes from immunoSEQ multiplex PCR, and its TCRdb copy is limited to in-frame clones, with some not included. The table lists approximately 120,000 clones, roughly 86% of them singletons. The CDR3 contains 16 residues. Germline V gene sequence: CDR1 MNHEY, CDR2 SVGEGT. V was clipped by 2 bases and J by 4 bases, with 17 bases between them. The clonotype was recovered from a man aged 55 to 70 in good health. What was sequenced was blood. This chain joins TRBV6-2 or TRBV6-3 and TRBJ1-2; a possible D gene is TRBD1 (5 bases). Here the CDR3 DNA reads TGTGCCAGCAGTTACGGGATCCAGGGAGTGGGCTATGGCTACACCTTC. Its translation is CASSYGIQGVGYGYTF.